One and the same sample provided the 3 T cell receptor beta chains below, sequenced in a study of response to subunit inactivated influenza vaccine. TCRdb reanalysed the RT-PCR reads using MiXCR and keeps one entry per CDR3 protein. The sample contains about 540,000 distinct CDR3 sequences, around 21% of which appear only once. The sample also formed part of further work on T cells expressing NK-cell markers. From that paper: Researchers built TCR beta cDNA using 5'RACE template switching with UMIs.

The sample consisted of CD4+ T cells sorted from PBMCs, taken 11 to 12 days after vaccination. The origin of the receptors is a man aged 50 to 59 who received an inactivated influenza vaccine.

This clonotype was picked up a small number of times. The CDR3 coding sequence is TGTGCCAGCAGCGGGGCGGACCACTCTCGCGAAAAACTGTTTTTT. Translated: CASSGADHSREKLFF. V and J are TRBV7-9 and TRBJ1-4; a weak D match, TRBD1 (5 bases). The V gene's germline CDR1 is SEHNR and CDR2 FQNEAQ (reference sequence). Trimming took off 5 bases at V and 8 bases at J, with 18 bases between the two ends. This CDR3 region has 15 residues.

This clonotype was recorded a few times. Relative to the germline gene, one junction end is altered; a read error may explain this. This chain links TRBV2 with TRBJ1-2; a possible D gene is TRBD1 (5 bases). Germline-derived CDR1 and CDR2 are SNHLY and FYNNEI. The CDR3 runs 14 residues. CDR3 sequence (DNA): TGTGCCAGAAGTGGGGCAGGTGGTAACTATGGCTACACCTTC. Amino acid sequence: CARSGAGGNYGYTF.

The chain combines TRBV20-1 with TRBJ2-3; 12 nucleotides align to TRBD2. V was pared by 6 bases and J by 0 bases, with 7 bases of the junction left unmatched. Germline assignment: CDR1 DFQATT and CDR2 SNEGSKA (reference sequence). The CDR3 runs to 16 residues. This CDR3 is CSAGTSGYSSTDTQYF. The DNA for the CDR3 is TGCAGTGCGGGGACTAGCGGGTACTCTAGCACAGATACGCAGTATTTT.